One and the same sample provided the 19 T cell receptor beta chains below, sequenced in a study of blood T cell repertoires in COVID-19. The method was immunoSEQ multiplex PCR; TCRdb's version includes in-frame clones alone and lacks a portion of them. The repertoire holds 300,000 to 350,000 clones, with roughly 90% as singletons. Sequenced: peripheral blood. All receptors derive from a woman between 25 and 40 years old with COVID-19, enrolled during active disease.

This chain joins TRBV3-1 (or the pseudogene TRBV3-2) and TRBJ2-7; 10 bases map to TRBD1. The J segment lost 7 bases and the V segment lost 3 bases, leaving 12 bases of the junction unmatched. This CDR3 is 16 amino acids long. CDR1 and CDR2 from the germline V gene are LGHDT and YNNKEL (reference sequence). CDR3 in DNA: TGTGCCAGCAGCCAGGCGCCCGGGACAGGGGTTGAGGAGCAGTACTTC. Protein product: CASSQAPGTGVEEQYF.

This clone showed up just once. V gene TRBV27 combines with J gene TRBJ2-1, with 11 bases aligning to TRBD2. Germline CDR1 and CDR2: MNHEY and SMNVEV (reference sequence). The trim removed 6 bases at V and 8 bases at J, leaving 3 bases unmatched. The CDR3 is 13 amino acids. The CDR3 region has the DNA TGTGCCAGCAGGGCTAGCGGGAGGTATGAGCAGTTCTTC. This encodes CASRASGRYEQFF.

The chain couples TRBV19 to TRBJ1-1, with 9 bases that match TRBD1. Germline values: CDR1 LNHDA, CDR2 SQIVND (reference sequence). The CDR3 has 15 residues. After removal of 9 bases from V and 4 bases from J, the junction contained 12 bases not matched to a gene. DNA of the CDR3: TGTGCCAGCCTCCGACCCGGGACAGGGTCCACTGAAGCTTTCTTT. Its translation: CASLRPGTGSTEAFF.

Comment on this clone: The identical CDR3 is also encoded by other nucleotide sequences in the sample. DNA for the CDR3: TGCGCCAGCAGCCCTAGAGCTGGGGCCAACGTCCTGACTTTC. It codes for CASSPRAGANVLTF. The chain combines TRBV4-1 with TRBJ2-6; D is unresolved. This CDR3 is 14 amino acids long. From germline, CDR1 is MGHRA and CDR2 YSYEKL. V was clipped by 4 bases and J by 2 bases, with 6 bases between them.

This clone was recorded only once. The rearrangement links TRBV3-1 (or the pseudogene TRBV3-2) to TRBJ2-1, with 7 positions matching TRBD2. This CDR3 is built from 16 residues. The germline gives CDR1 LGHDT, CDR2 YNNKEL (reference sequence). The J segment lost 9 bases and the V segment lost 4 bases, leaving 15 bases of the junction unmatched. Here the CDR3 DNA reads TGTGCCAGCAGCCCCCGGGGGTCGGGGAGGGCCGGTGAGCAGTTCTTC. Its translation is CASSPRGSGRAGEQFF.

The rearrangement links TRBV6-5 to TRBJ1-4; 7 bases are shared with TRBD1. V shed 7 bases and J 4 bases; nucleotides not matched to a gene: 9. The CDR3 length is 15 residues. The V gene's germline CDR1 is MNHEY and CDR2 SVGAGI. The CDR3 nucleotides are TGTGCCAGCATGGGACAGAATTTCGTTAATGAAAAACTGTTTTTT. It specifies CASMGQNFVNEKLFF.

The chain joins TRBV11-1 to TRBJ2-7; D call uncertain. V was pared by 2 bases and J by 0 bases, with 8 bases between. Germline V lookup: CDR1 SGHAT, CDR2 FQDESV (reference sequence). This CDR3 is built from 14 residues. CDR3 nucleotide sequence: TGTGCCAGCAGCTTAAGGAGTAGCTCCTACGAGCAGTACTTC. Its protein product is CASSLRSSSYEQYF.

V gene TRBV3-1 (or the pseudogene TRBV3-2) combines with J gene TRBJ2-3; TRBD1 aligns across 10 bases. Per the germline V gene, CDR1 is LGHDT and CDR2 is YNNKEL (reference sequence). The J segment lost 7 bases and the V segment lost 4 bases, leaving 8 bases of the junction unmatched. This CDR3 is 15 amino acids long. CDR3 bases: TGTGCCAGCAGCCGACCCGGGACAGGGGTGTATACGCAGTATTTT. Its translation: CASSRPGTGVYTQYF.

The chain carries TRBV6-1 and TRBJ1-4; 11 positions agree with TRBD1. The CDR3 is 17 residues long. Looked up from germline, CDR1 is MNHNS and CDR2 is SASEGT. With 2 bases clipped from V and 8 bases from J, the junction kept 10 bases outside the gene matches. This chain's CDR3 is CASSEILGQGGGEKLFF. The CDR3 DNA reads TGTGCCAGCAGTGAAATCTTGGGACAGGGGGGAGGAGAAAAACTGTTTTTT.

The chain has TRBV11-2 and TRBJ2-2; TRBD1 aligns across 11 bases. J gave up 6 bases and V 4 bases, and 4 bases lay outside the gene matches. The CDR3 has 15 residues. Germline CDR1 and CDR2: SGHAT and FQNNGV. The CDR3 is CASSSDRGRSGELFF. CDR3 sequence (DNA): TGTGCCAGCAGCTCGGACAGGGGGCGCTCCGGGGAGCTGTTTTTT.

This clone is a singleton in its sample. The rearrangement joins TRBV9 to TRBJ2-1; D may be TRBD2 (7 bases). Trimming took off 1 base at V and 5 bases at J, with 10 bases between the two ends. There are 14 residues in the CDR3. Germline CDR1 reads SGDLS; CDR2 reads YYNGEE. CDR3 sequence: CASSVRGANNEQFF. The CDR3 DNA sequence: TGTGCCAGCAGCGTACGGGGGGCTAACAATGAGCAGTTCTTC.

The chain uses TRBV4-1 and TRBJ2-7; 10 bases are shared with TRBD2. Germline V CDR1 and CDR2: MGHRA, YSYEKL. The V gene end was trimmed by 6 bases and the J gene end by 3 bases; junction bases not matched to a gene: 8. This CDR3 has 15 residues. CDR3 amino acids: CASSPGTSDYYEQYF. In nucleotides, the CDR3 is TGCGCCAGCAGTCCCGGGACTAGCGATTACTACGAGCAGTACTTC.

The J gene is TRBJ1-5, the V gene TRBV28; no clear D. The CDR3 totals 13 residues. The V end lost 3 bases, the J end lost 0 bases, and 3 bases lay between the germline ends. Germline V CDR1 and CDR2: MDHEN, SYDVKM. The CDR3 bases are TGTGCCAGCAGTTTCTTTAGCAATCAGCCCCAGCATTTT. It translates to CASSFFSNQPQHF.

The V gene is TRBV5-4, the J gene TRBJ2-5; 7 nucleotides line up with TRBD2. The CDR3 contains 14 residues. V gave up 2 bases and J gave up 1 base; unmatched junction bases: 2. CDR1 is SGHNT and CDR2 is YYREEE in the germline V gene (reference sequence). The CDR3 reads CASSFAGAQETQYF. DNA of the CDR3: TGTGCCAGCAGCTTTGCGGGAGCCCAAGAGACCCAGTACTTC.

This chain connects TRBV10-3 to TRBJ2-7, with 7 bases matching TRBD1. Germline V gene sequence: CDR1 ENHRY, CDR2 SYGVKD. The J segment lost 0 bases and the V segment lost 5 bases, leaving 1 base of the junction unmatched. The CDR3 totals 13 residues. The CDR3 DNA sequence: TGTGCCATCAGTCGGGACAGCTCCTACGAGCAGTACTTC. Amino acid sequence: CAISRDSSYEQYF.

This chain links TRBV6-6 with TRBJ1-5; D perhaps matches TRBD1 (5 bases). CDR3 length: 13 residues. Germline values: CDR1 MNHNY, CDR2 SVGAGI (reference sequence). V lost 0 bases and J 9 bases, leaving 9 bases between the germline ends. The CDR3 reads CASSYSPGGPQHF. The CDR3 region has the DNA TGTGCCAGCAGTTACTCCCCCGGGGGGCCCCAGCATTTT.

V usage is TRBV12-3 or TRBV12-4 and J usage is TRBJ1-1; a possible D gene is TRBD1 (5 bases). This CDR3 comprises 13 residues. V gave up 8 bases and J gave up 5 bases, with 15 bases separating them. Here the CDR3 reads CASERGVGTEAFF. The DNA of the CDR3 is TGTGCCAGCGAGCGGGGGGTTGGGACTGAAGCTTTCTTT.

The table lists this clone with a count of one. The CDR3, as DNA: TGTGCCAGCAGGGGGGAGGCGGTCACTGAAGCTTTCTTT. The encoded protein is CASRGEAVTEAFF. The V gene is TRBV12-3 or TRBV12-4, the J gene TRBJ1-1, with a tentative D call TRBD1 (5 bases). The germline V and J ends were trimmed by 6 bases and 4 bases, with 12 bases remaining between them. This CDR3 comprises 13 residues.

This chain connects TRBV2 to TRBJ2-2; 10 bases agree with TRBD1. V lost 6 bases, J lost 6 bases, and 7 bases stayed unmatched. The CDR3 covers 15 residues. Germline V lookup: CDR1 SNHLY, CDR2 FYNNEI. Written as DNA, the CDR3 is TGTGCCAGCAGGAAAGACAGGGGGCGGGCCGGGGAGCTGTTTTTT. Its protein product is CASRKDRGRAGELFF.